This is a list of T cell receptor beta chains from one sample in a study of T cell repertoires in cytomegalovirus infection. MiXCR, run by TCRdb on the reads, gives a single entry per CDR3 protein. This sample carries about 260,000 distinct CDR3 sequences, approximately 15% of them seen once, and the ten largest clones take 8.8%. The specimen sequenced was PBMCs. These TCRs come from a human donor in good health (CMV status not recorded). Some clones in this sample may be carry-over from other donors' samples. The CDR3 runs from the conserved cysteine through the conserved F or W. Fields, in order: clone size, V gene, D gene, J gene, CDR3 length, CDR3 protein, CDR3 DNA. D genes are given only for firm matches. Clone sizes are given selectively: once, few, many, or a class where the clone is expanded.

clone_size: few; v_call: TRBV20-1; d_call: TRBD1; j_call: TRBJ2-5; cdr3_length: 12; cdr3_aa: CSANRGGETQYF; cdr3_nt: TGCAGTGCAAACAGGGGTGGAGAGACCCAGTACTTC
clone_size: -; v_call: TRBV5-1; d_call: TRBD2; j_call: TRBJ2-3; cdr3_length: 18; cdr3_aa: CASSSGLAGGPSTDTQYF; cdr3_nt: TGCGCCAGCAGCTCCGGACTAGCGGGGGGCCCTAGCACAGATACGCAGTATTTT
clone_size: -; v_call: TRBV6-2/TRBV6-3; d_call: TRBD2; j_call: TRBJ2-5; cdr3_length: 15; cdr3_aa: CASSPLAGGLETQYF; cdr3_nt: TGTGCCAGCAGTCCACTAGCGGGGGGGCTGGAGACCCAGTACTTC
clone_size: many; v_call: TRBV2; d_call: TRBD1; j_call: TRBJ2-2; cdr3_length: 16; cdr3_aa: CASSQARDRFGGELFF; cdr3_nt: TGTGCCAGCAGCCAAGCCCGGGACAGGTTCGGCGGGGAGCTGTTTTTT
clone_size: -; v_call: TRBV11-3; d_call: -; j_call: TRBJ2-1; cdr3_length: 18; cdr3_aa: CASSLVPPARGSYNEQFF; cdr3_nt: TGTGCCAGCAGCTTAGTCCCTCCTGCTAGGGGATCCTACAATGAGCAGTTCTTC
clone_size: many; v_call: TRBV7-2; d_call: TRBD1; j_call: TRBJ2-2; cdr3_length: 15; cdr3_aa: CASSLRDRVPGELFF; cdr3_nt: TGTGCCAGCAGCCTCCGGGACAGGGTTCCCGGGGAGCTGTTTTTT
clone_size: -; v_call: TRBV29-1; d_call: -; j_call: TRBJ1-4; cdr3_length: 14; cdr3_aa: CSVEGSGVQEKLFF; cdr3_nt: TGCAGCGTTGAAGGGTCGGGGGTACAGGAAAAACTGTTTTTT
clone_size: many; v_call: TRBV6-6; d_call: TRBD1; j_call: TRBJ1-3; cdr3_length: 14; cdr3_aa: CASSYSQGANTIYF; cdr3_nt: TGTGCCAGCAGTTACTCGCAGGGGGCAAACACCATATATTTT
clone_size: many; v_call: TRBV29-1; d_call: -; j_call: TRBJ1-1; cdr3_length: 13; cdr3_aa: CSGEVQENTEAFF; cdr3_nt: TGCAGCGGAGAGGTACAGGAGAACACTGAAGCTTTCTTT
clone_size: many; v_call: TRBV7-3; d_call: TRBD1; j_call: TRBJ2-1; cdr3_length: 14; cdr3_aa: CASSLGTGRYEQFF; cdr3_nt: TGTGCCAGCAGCCTAGGGACAGGGCGGTATGAGCAGTTCTTC
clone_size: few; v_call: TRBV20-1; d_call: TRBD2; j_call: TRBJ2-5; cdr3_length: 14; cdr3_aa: CSANRLASQETQYF; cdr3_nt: TGCAGTGCCAACCGACTAGCGTCTCAAGAGACCCAGTACTTC
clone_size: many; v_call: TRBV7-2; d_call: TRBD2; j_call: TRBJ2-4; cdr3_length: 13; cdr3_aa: CASSFPSGGGQYF; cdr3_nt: TGTGCCAGCAGCTTTCCTAGCGGAGGAGGCCAGTACTTC
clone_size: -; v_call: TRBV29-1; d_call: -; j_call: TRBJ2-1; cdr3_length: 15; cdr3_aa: CSVKGGASSYNEQFF; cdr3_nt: TGCAGCGTTAAGGGCGGGGCGAGCTCCTACAATGAGCAGTTCTTC
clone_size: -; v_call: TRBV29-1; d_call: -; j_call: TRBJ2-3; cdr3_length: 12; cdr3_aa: CSVVDSADTQYF; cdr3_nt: TGCAGCGTGGTGGACAGCGCAGATACGCAGTATTTT
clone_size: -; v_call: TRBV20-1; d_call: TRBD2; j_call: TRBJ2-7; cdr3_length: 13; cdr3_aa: CSAVREGLHEQYF; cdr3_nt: TGCAGTGCTGTCCGGGAGGGCCTACACGAGCAGTACTTC
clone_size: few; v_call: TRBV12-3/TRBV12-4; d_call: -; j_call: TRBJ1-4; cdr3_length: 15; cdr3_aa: CASSRLEQRNEKLFF; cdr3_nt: TGTGCCAGCAGCCGCTTAGAACAGAGGAATGAAAAACTGTTTTTT
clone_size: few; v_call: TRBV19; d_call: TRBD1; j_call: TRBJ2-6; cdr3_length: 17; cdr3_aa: CASNRPGQTSGANVLTF; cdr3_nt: TGTGCCAGTAACCGTCCGGGACAGACCTCTGGGGCCAACGTCCTGACTTTC
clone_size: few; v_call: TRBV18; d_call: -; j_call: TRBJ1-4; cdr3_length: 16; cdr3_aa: CASSLTVDSDNEKLFF; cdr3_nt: TGTGCCAGCTCACTAACAGTGGACAGCGATAATGAAAAACTGTTTTTT
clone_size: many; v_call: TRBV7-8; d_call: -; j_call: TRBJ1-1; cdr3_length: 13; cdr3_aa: CASSSSQNTEAFF; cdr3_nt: TGTGCCAGCAGTTCATCTCAGAACACTGAAGCTTTCTTT
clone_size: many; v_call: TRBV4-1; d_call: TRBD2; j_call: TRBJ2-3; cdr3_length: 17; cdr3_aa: CASSQTLAGGRIDTQYF; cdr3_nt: TGCGCCAGCAGCCAGACCCTAGCGGGGGGGCGGATAGATACGCAGTATTTT
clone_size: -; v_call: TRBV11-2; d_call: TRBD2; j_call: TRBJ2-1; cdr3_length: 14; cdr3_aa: CASSLHAASGNSVF; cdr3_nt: TGTGCCAGCAGCTTACACGCTGCTAGCGGGAATTCAGTCTTC
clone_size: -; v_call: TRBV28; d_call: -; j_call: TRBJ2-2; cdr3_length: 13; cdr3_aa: CASVGVQRRELFF; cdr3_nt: TGTGCCAGTGTAGGTGTGCAGAGGCGGGAGCTGTTTTTT
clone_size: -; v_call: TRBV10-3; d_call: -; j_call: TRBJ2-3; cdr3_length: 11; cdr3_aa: CAISEGDTQYF; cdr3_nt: TGTGCCATCAGTGAAGGAGATACGCAGTATTTT
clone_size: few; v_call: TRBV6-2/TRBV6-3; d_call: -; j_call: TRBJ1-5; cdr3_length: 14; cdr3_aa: CASSWTVLNQPQHF; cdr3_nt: TGTGCCAGCAGTTGGACAGTGCTCAATCAGCCCCAGCATTTT
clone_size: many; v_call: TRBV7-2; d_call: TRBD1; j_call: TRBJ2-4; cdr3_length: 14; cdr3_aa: CASSWTGSKNIQYF; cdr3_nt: TGTGCCAGCAGCTGGACAGGGTCCAAAAACATTCAGTACTTC
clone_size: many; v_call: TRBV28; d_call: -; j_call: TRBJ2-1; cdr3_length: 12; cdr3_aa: CATLGNHNEQFF; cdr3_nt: TGTGCCACCTTGGGGAACCACAATGAGCAGTTCTTC
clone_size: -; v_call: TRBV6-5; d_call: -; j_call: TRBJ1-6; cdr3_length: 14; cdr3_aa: CASSQISGNSPLHF; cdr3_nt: TGTGCCAGCAGCCAAATTTCCGGGAATTCACCCCTCCACTTT
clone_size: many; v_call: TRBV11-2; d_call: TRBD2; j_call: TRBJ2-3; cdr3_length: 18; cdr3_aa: CASSSRLAGVASTDTQYF; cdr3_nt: TGTGCCAGCAGCTCGAGACTAGCGGGGGTAGCTAGCACAGATACGCAGTATTTT
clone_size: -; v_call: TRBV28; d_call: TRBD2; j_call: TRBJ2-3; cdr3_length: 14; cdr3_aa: CATRAGGRTDTQYF; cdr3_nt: TGTGCCACTCGAGCGGGGGGACGCACAGATACGCAGTATTTT
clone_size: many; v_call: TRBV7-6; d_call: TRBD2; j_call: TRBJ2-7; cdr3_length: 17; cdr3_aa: CASSRVLAGGLSSEQYF; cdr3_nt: TGTGCCAGCAGCCGCGTACTGGCGGGGGGCCTAAGTTCCGAGCAGTACTTC
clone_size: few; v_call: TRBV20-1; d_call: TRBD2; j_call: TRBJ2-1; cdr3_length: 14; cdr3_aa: CSATRTSGRNEQFF; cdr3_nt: TGCAGTGCTACCAGGACTAGCGGGAGGAATGAGCAGTTCTTC
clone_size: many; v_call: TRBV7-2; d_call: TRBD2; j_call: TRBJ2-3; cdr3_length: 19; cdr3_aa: CASSLRFGLAGGSTDTQYF; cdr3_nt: TGTGCCAGCAGCCTCCGGTTCGGACTAGCGGGAGGATCCACAGATACGCAGTATTTT
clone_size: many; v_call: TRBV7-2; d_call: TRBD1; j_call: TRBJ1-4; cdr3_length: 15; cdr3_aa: CASSFQRGPNEKLFF; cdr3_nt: TGTGCCAGCAGCTTCCAAAGGGGGCCGAATGAAAAACTGTTTTTT
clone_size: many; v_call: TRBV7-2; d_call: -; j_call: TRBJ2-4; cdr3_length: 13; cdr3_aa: CASSSRNQNIQYF; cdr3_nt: TGTGCCAGCAGCTCACGGAACCAAAACATTCAGTACTTC
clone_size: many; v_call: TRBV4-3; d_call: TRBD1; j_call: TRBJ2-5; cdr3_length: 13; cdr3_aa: CASSDGQGETQYF; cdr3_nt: TGCGCCAGTTCGGACGGACAGGGAGAGACCCAGTACTTC
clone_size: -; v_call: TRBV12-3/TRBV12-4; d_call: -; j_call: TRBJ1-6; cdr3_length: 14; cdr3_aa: CASSLSSGVSPLHF; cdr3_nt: TGTGCCAGCAGTTTATCGTCAGGGGTTTCACCCCTCCACTTT
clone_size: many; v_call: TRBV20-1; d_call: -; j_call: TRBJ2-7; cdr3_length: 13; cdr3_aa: CSAVYSESYEQYF; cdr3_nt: TGCAGTGCTGTATACAGTGAATCCTACGAGCAGTACTTC
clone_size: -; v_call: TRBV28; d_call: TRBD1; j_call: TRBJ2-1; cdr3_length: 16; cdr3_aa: CASSSNDRGLYNEQFF; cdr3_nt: TGTGCCAGCAGTTCCAACGACAGGGGGCTGTACAATGAGCAGTTCTTC
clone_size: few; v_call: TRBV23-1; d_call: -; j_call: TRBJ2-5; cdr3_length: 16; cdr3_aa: CASSQSIGARPETQYF; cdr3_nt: TGCGCCAGCAGTCAATCGATCGGGGCGCGGCCGGAGACCCAGTACTTC
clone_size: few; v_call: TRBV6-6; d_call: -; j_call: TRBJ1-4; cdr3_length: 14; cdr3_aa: CASRGQAPNEKLFF; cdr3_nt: TGTGCCAGCAGAGGGCAGGCCCCTAATGAAAAACTGTTTTTT
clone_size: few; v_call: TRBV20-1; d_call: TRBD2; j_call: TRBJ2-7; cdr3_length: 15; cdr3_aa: CSARPLAGVIGEQYF; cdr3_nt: TGCAGTGCTAGACCCCTAGCGGGAGTAATTGGCGAGCAGTACTTC
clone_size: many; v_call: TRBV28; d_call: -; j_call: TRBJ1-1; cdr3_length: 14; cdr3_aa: CASSPPQVVSEAFF; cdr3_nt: TGTGCCAGCAGTCCCCCCCAAGTAGTCTCTGAAGCTTTCTTT
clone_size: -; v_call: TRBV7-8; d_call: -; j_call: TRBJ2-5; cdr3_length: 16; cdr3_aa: CASSLASASLPETQYF; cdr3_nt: TGTGCCAGCAGCTTAGCTAGCGCCAGTCTACCAGAGACCCAGTACTTC
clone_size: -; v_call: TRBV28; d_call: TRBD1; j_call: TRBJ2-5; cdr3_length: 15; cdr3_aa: CASSFRTGWAETQYF; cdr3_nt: TGTGCCAGCAGTTTCCGGACAGGGTGGGCAGAGACCCAGTACTTC
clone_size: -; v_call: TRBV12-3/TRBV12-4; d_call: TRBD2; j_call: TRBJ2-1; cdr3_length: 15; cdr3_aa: CASSLWLAGNNEQFF; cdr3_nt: TGTGCCAGCAGTTTATGGCTAGCGGGAAACAATGAGCAGTTCTTC
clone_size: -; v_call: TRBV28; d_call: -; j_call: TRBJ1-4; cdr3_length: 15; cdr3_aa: CASSFSRAANEKLFF; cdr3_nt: TGTGCCAGCAGTTTTAGCAGGGCCGCTAATGAAAAACTGTTTTTT
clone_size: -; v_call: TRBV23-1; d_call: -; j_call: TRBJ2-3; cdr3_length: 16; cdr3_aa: CASNPSLGGCGDTQYF; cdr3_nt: TGCGCCAGCAACCCATCATTGGGGGGATGCGGAGATACGCAGTATTTT
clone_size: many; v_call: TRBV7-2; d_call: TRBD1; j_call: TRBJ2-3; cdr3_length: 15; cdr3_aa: CASSPGTGISDTQYF; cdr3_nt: TGTGCCAGCAGCCCCGGGACAGGGATTTCAGATACGCAGTATTTT
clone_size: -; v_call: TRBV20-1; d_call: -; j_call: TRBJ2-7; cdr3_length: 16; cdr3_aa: CSARMRWGRSSYEQYF; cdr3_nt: TGCAGTGCTAGAATGAGGTGGGGGAGGAGCTCCTACGAGCAGTACTTC
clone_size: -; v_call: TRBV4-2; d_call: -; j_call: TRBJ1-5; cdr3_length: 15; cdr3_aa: CASSQDAGHNQPQHF; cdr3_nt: TGTGCCAGCAGCCAAGATGCCGGCCACAATCAGCCCCAGCATTTT
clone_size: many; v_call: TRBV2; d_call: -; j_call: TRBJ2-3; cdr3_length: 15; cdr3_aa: CAIKMGPTGIDTQYF; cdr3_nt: TGTGCCATCAAAATGGGGCCTACGGGCATCGATACGCAGTATTTT